This section outlines one T cell receptor (beta chain) sequence together with its context. No antigen is known for it. These data belong to a study of blood T cells in healthy people across ages. The study's findings and limits: Conclusively comparing naive with antigen-experienced cells was impossible with unsorted PBMCs.

Alongside a J-beta primer mix, a sample-barcoded 5' primer served in a second PCR lasting about 7 to 12 cycles. A tag from a template-switch adaptor with 12 random nucleotides marked each cDNA molecule. MiXCR, applied by TCRdb to the 5' RACE reads, yields one record per CDR3 protein. Of some 1.8 million distinct CDR3 sequences listed, approximately 40% are singletons. This CDR3 spans 15 amino acids. V lost 0 bases and J lost 7; bases outside the gene matches: 4. CDR1 and CDR2 (germline): MGHRA, YSYEKL. The genes are TRBV4-1 and TRBJ1-2; 11 bases align to TRBD1. This TCR derives from a human donor in good health. Specimen: blood. CDR3 residues: CASSQEGQGEGGYTF. The CDR3 DNA reads TGCGCCAGCAGCCAAGAGGGACAGGGGGAGGGTGGCTACACCTTC.